The source of this T cell receptor (beta chain) is a study of T-cell reconstitution after alpha-beta-depleted transplantation in children. A TCRbeta library incorporating unique molecular identifiers was prepared. One entry per CDR3 protein results from TCRdb running MiXCR on the PCR reads. The sample records over 70,000 distinct CDR3 sequences, 7% to 10% being singletons. The CDR3 has 19 amino acids. J lost 3 bases, V lost 3 bases, and 11 bases had no gene match. Germline V gene lookup returns CDR1 SGHDN and CDR2 FVKESK. The chain has TRBV14 and TRBJ2-1; 13 bases map to TRBD2. This receptor was taken from a human donor who donated a stem cell graft to a child with congenital amegakaryocytic thrombocytopenia. The source was PBMCs from the stem cell graft donor, collected from the stem cell graft. The CDR3 bases are TGTGCCAGCAGCCAGCCGGGACTAGCGGGGTCTTCATTCTACAATGAGCAGTTCTTC. Protein product: CASSQPGLAGSSFYNEQFF. The full variable domain, its missing parts supplied by reference TRBV14 and TRBJ2-1, is EAGVTQFPSHSVIEKGQTVTLRCDPISGHDNLYWYRRVMGKEIKFLLHFVKESKQDESGMPNNRFLAERTGGTYSTLKVQPAELEDSGVYFCASSQPGLAGSSFYNEQFFGPGTRLTVL.